The 2 T cell receptor beta chains presented below share a single source sample, sequenced in a study of blood T cell repertoires in COVID-19. Using immunoSEQ multiplex PCR, the repertoire was profiled, and TCRdb retains in-frame clones only, with some absent. Seen here are a few hundred thousand clones, about nine tenths observed once, and the top ten hold 0.8% to 0.9%. Sequenced material: PBMCs or T cells enriched from blood (not recorded which). Source of these receptors: a middle-aged woman who had been exposed to COVID-19.

The rearrangement uses TRBV19 and TRBJ1-3, with 7 bases matching TRBD1. The CDR3 has 13 amino acids. The V gene end was trimmed by 8 bases and the J gene end by 2 bases; junction bases not matched to a gene: 3. From germline, CDR1 is LNHDA and CDR2 SQIVND (reference sequence). In DNA form, the CDR3 reads TGTGCCAGTGAAACAGGGGCTGGAAACACCATATATTTT. Amino acid sequence: CASETGAGNTIYF.

The chain is built from TRBV7-9 and TRBJ2-2; the D is unclear. CDR3 size: 10 residues. Trimming removed 8 bases from V and 6 bases from J, with 4 bases in between. The germline gives CDR1 SEHNR, CDR2 FQNEAQ (reference sequence). The CDR3 sequence: CASRAGELFF. The DNA for the CDR3 is TGTGCCAGCCGGGCCGGGGAGCTGTTTTTT.